The clone carrying this T cell receptor (beta chain) was counted many times. Its antigen remains unknown. RNA transcripts were the template for amplifying TCR beta CDR3 regions. Initially, a first-round RT-PCR of the TCR CDR3 employed the HTBI primer set. One entry per CDR3 protein, called by TCRdb with MiXCR from the multiplex PCR reads. The data show about 500,000 distinct CDR3 sequences, with 15% to 20% seen just once and roughly 15% held by the top ten. The entry originates in a study of T cells in Graves' hyperthyroidism and ophthalmopathy. Study in general: Peripheral blood was obtained at initial diagnosis, preceding any treatment. General study findings and limits: Ophthalmopathy got predicted by the model a median around six months before its onset. In blood, most of the thyroid clonotypes expanded above 0.001 were also present.

The CDR3 sequence is 12 residues long. Per the germline V gene, CDR1 is SGHRS and CDR2 is YFSETQ. V lost 4 bases and J 8 bases, leaving 12 bases between the germline ends. Thyroid ultrasound and orbital computed tomography, with clinical symptoms and serum thyroxine and TRAb, informed diagnoses. The source of this sequence is a woman aged 18-29 years with Graves' ophthalmopathy. V and J are TRBV5-1 and TRBJ1-2; TRBD1 is a possible D gene (5 bases). Specimen: blood. The chain's CDR3 is CASSEDKKGYTF. As DNA, the CDR3 is TGCGCCAGCAGCGAGGACAAGAAAGGCTACACCTTC.